This T cell receptor beta chain was documented in a study of CD8+ T cells in alopecia areata. On the study more broadly: Tofacitinib administration persisted for 6 to 18 months, succeeded by 6 months off drug. Study outcomes and limitations: Affected scalp, especially in alopecia totalis/universalis, had a higher clonality than normal scalp did.

The V gene's germline CDR1 is LNHDA and CDR2 SQIVND (reference sequence). V dropped 6 bases and J dropped 3 bases, with 9 bases sitting between them. CDR3 size: 12 residues. A note on this clone: Its target is not known.

RNA was isolated and reverse transcribed to cDNA, the sequencing template. Method: immunoSEQ multiplex PCR; TCRdb's copy keeps in-frame clones and lacks some. Of 150,000 to 200,000 clones in the sample, just under 65% are singletons; the top ten hold approximately 1.3%. Documented treatment: oral pan-JAK inhibitor, 5-10 mg twice daily. Specimens obtained from alopecia areata patients comprised lesional scalp punch biopsies and peripheral blood. T lymphocytes (CD4+ and CD8+) were sorted from PBMCs. The clonotype originates from a human donor with alopecia areata. Sequences were derived from CD4+ T cells sorted from blood, sampled around week 50, from a patient treated with tofacitinib. The gene calls are TRBV19 and TRBJ2-7; a weak D match, TRBD1 (6 bases). The CDR3 here is CASRGQFYEQYF. The CDR3 bases are TGTGCCAGTAGAGGACAGTTCTACGAGCAGTACTTC. Using reference TRBV19 and TRBJ2-7 for the parts outside the CDR3, the full variable domain is DGGITQSPKYLFRKEGQNVTLSCEQNLNHDAMYWYRQDPGQGLRLIYYSQIVNDFQKGDIAEGYSVSREKKESFPLTVTSAQKNPTAFYLCASRGQFYEQYFGPGTRLTVT.